This T cell receptor (beta chain) originates from a study of blood T cell repertoires in COVID-19. Study as a whole: PBMCs, B-cell-depleted T cells, or T cells were the source of the cDNA or gDNA that made up the material.

In Seattle, patients joined the study during active infection and were tracked longitudinally. Here immunoSEQ multiplex PCR was the method, and the copy in TCRdb shows in-frame clones only, minus some. The sample consists of 310,000 or so clones, around nine tenths of them appearing once. Germline values: CDR1 SEHNR, CDR2 FQNEAQ (reference sequence). Between the trimmed V and J ends, which lost 1 base and 7 bases, there was a span of 13 bases. CDR3 length: 14 residues. V gene TRBV7-9 combines with J gene TRBJ1-2, with D perhaps matching TRBD1 (6 bases). The sequenced sample consisted of peripheral blood. This clonotype was sampled from a woman aged 25-40 years with COVID-19, enrolled during active disease. The CDR3, as DNA: TGTGCCAGCAGCTTAGTACAGGGTGCCTCTGGCTACACCTTC. It specifies CASSLVQGASGYTF. The entire variable domain, with the rest obtained from reference TRBV7-9 and TRBJ1-2, is as follows: DTGVSQNPRHKITKRGQNVTFRCDPISEHNRLYWYRQTLGQGPEFLTYFQNEAQLEKSRLLSDRFSAERPKGSFSTLEIQRTEQGDSAMYLCASSLVQGASGYTFGSGTRLTVV.